The following is a T cell receptor beta chain sequence with its context. Its target is unknown. cDNA libraries for TCR beta contained unique molecular identifiers. From about 1 to 10 million T cells, roughly 530,000 cDNA molecules were obtained. In TCRdb, the PCR reads were re-called with MiXCR into one record per CDR3 protein. The sample holds fewer than 850,000 distinct CDR3 sequences, approximately 30% seen once. V lost 2 bases and J 1 base, leaving 14 bases between the germline ends. This CDR3 has 16 residues. CDR1 is PRHDT, CDR2 FYEKMQ, per germline (reference sequence). The sample originates from a study of post-analysis software for immune sequencing data. Study as a whole: Both relapsing-remitting and secondary progressive multiple sclerosis featured among the disease courses, as did progressive-relapsing multiple sclerosis.

Study-level results: Four or five TRBV segments were significantly more frequent in patients than in controls. TRBV5-6, TRBV5-1 and TRBV20-1 were among these segments. Samples prepared in the same batch strongly co-clustered by F measure. A significant reduction in normalized Chao1 diversity was observed in multiple sclerosis patients versus controls.

Sequences were obtained from blood. The chain is built from TRBV13 and TRBJ1-1; D gene ambiguous. The TCR comes from a girl aged 5-17 years with multiple sclerosis. CDR3 in DNA: TGTGCCAGCAGCTTACACCCCAGGCGGTCGAACACTGAAGCTTTCTTT. It codes for CASSLHPRRSNTEAFF.